Sequencing of this T cell receptor beta chain was carried out in a study of cytomegalovirus exposure and HLA in healthy donors. General study results and limits: Previously analyzed data showed that most TCR beta V segments were productive at a frequency of about 87% or about 30%. Rarity characterized most TCR sequences, yet some public TCRs appeared in many donors. The listing of 150 to 200 TCR beta chains classed them as cytomegalovirus-associated.

The length of the CDR3 is 14 residues. CDR1 is SNHLY, CDR2 FYNNEI, per germline. The V end was cut by 7 bases, the J end by 6 bases, with 18 bases between. The PCR made use of 60 Vbeta and 13 Jbeta primers. The protocol was immunoSEQ multiplex PCR, while the TCRdb copy is restricted to in-frame clones and leaves out a portion. The sample has about 130,000 clones; around 80% are singletons. This clone has more than one count but fewer than ten. The antigen is undetermined. Sequenced sample: PBMCs. The sequence came from a woman between 35 and 50 years old in good health and CMV-seronegative. The chain recombines TRBV2 with TRBJ1-1; the D gene is possibly TRBD1 (6 bases). CDR3 sequence: CASNPEGGRAEAFF. The DNA of the CDR3 is TGTGCCAGCAACCCAGAGGGGGGGAGGGCTGAAGCTTTCTTT.